The 21 T cell receptor beta chains reported below all come from one sample, sequenced in a study of identical twins (TCRdb year 2016). The receptor library was made with 5' RACE. TCRdb records Illumina HiSeq 2000 as the sequencer. TCRdb ran its own pipeline on the public reads, namely fastp trimming at Q25 and MiXCR clone calling, and kept in-frame beta chains. CDR3 protein sequences are deduplicated, and each keeps its most common genes and DNA. Present in this sample are hundreds of thousands of distinct CDR3 sequences, about 8.3% of which were seen just once. More than 2% of the sample is held by the ten biggest clonotypes. These data were also reused for a study on yellow fever vaccine responses in identical twins.

Material for sequencing was memory (CD45RO+) T cells sorted from blood. This sample's cell subset or site label indicates: CD45RO+ enriched T cells. The receptors were gathered from a woman younger than 35 in good health.

The table lists this clonotype with a few counts. The chain is built from TRBV15 and TRBJ2-3; 8 bases match TRBD2. After removal of 1 base from V and 1 base from J, the junction contained 7 bases not matched to a gene. The V gene's germline CDR1 is LNHNV and CDR2 YYDKDF (reference sequence). The CDR3 spans 17 residues. The CDR3 DNA follows: TGTGCCACCAGCAGAGGGAACCCGACTAGCGGCACAGATACGCAGTATTTT. Translated, it gives CATSRGNPTSGTDTQYF.

This clonotype was detected ten times or more. The chain joins TRBV5-6 to TRBJ1-1; no reliable D call. The CDR3 has 15 residues. Germline lookup yields CDR1 SGHDT and CDR2 YYEEEE. V lost 6 bases, J lost 4 bases, and 19 bases lay in between. In DNA form, the CDR3 reads TGTGCCAGCAACCCCCTAGGTACCTCAGGCACTGAAGCTTTCTTT. It translates to CASNPLGTSGTEAFF.

The sample holds a few counts of this clonotype. This rearrangement joins TRBV7-8 to TRBJ2-1; D is unresolved. The germline V and J ends were trimmed by 2 bases and 3 bases, with 11 bases remaining between them. From germline, CDR1 is SGHVS and CDR2 FQNEAQ. The CDR3 totals 15 residues. The CDR3 nucleotides are TGTGCCAGCAGCTTATTCGAATCGGTCTACAATGAGCAGTTCTTC. Translation gives CASSLFESVYNEQFF.

This clonotype was recorded at least ten times. This chain uses TRBV2 with TRBJ2-3, with 8 bases matching TRBD1. This CDR3 comprises 13 residues. J lost 3 bases, V lost 4 bases, and 0 bases had no gene match. Germline assignment: CDR1 SNHLY and CDR2 FYNNEI. The CDR3 DNA follows: TGTGCCAGCAGTGGACAGGGGACAGATACGCAGTATTTT. Protein: CASSGQGTDTQYF.

The rearrangement uses TRBV7-9 and TRBJ2-1; D might be TRBD1 (6 bases). Germline values: CDR1 SEHNR, CDR2 FQNEAQ (reference sequence). V was shortened by 8 bases and J by 4 bases, with 12 bases between the two germline ends. The CDR3 is 13 amino acids. CDR3 DNA: TGTGCCAGCCAAGAAGGGGGTTACAATGAGCAGTTCTTC. It yields the protein CASQEGGYNEQFF.

This rearrangement joins TRBV9 to TRBJ2-1, with a possible D match to TRBD1 (6 bases). The CDR3 is 15 amino acids. Trimming removed 1 base from V and 4 bases from J, with 12 bases in between. The germline V gene has CDR1 SGDLS and CDR2 YYNGEE. The CDR3 DNA reads TGTGCCAGCAGCGTACGGGACAATTTATACAATGAGCAGTTCTTC. This translates into CASSVRDNLYNEQFF.

J is TRBJ2-1 and V is TRBV20-1; D unclear. This CDR3 is 11 amino acids long. The V gene lost 6 bases and the J gene lost 9 bases, with 12 bases spanning the gap. CDR1 is DFQATT, CDR2 SNEGSKA, per germline (reference sequence). The CDR3 DNA follows: TGCAGTGCCCCCAACGAAATTGAGCAGTTCTTC. Its translation is CSAPNEIEQFF.

In this sample, this clonotype turned up many times. The chain is built from TRBV18 and TRBJ2-2, with TRBD2 matching over 7 bases. V dropped 0 bases and J dropped 5; count of bases not matched to a gene: 9. Per the germline V gene, CDR1 is KGHSH and CDR2 is LQKENI. The length of the CDR3 is 17 residues. The CDR3 DNA reads as TGTGCCAGCTCACCACCAAACGCGGGACTACCTACCGGGGAGCTGTTTTTT. Translating gives CASSPPNAGLPTGELFF.

In its sample, this clonotype was seen many times. This chain uses TRBV24-1 with TRBJ2-1, with 7 positions matching TRBD2. The CDR3 spans 13 residues. CDR1 and CDR2 (germline): KGHDR, SFDVKD. Trimming cost V 9 bases and J 0 bases; bases outside gene matches: 1. Here the CDR3 DNA reads TGTGCCACCGGCGGGAGCTCCTACAATGAGCAGTTCTTC. Translating it yields CATGGSSYNEQFF.

V and J are TRBV7-6 and TRBJ2-1; 8 nucleotides agree with TRBD2. Germline lookup yields CDR1 SGHVS and CDR2 FNYEAQ. The CDR3 contains 17 residues. After removal of 1 base from V and 0 bases from J, the junction contained 5 bases not matched to a gene. CDR3 protein: CASSLGVAGSSYNEQFF. The CDR3 DNA follows: TGTGCCAGCAGCTTAGGTGTAGCGGGAAGCTCCTACAATGAGCAGTTCTTC.

The chain joins TRBV4-1 to TRBJ2-1; 8 bases line up with TRBD2. The ends lost 5 bases at V and 8 bases at J; junction bases unmatched: 11. The CDR3 is made up of 15 amino acids. The germline gives CDR1 MGHRA, CDR2 YSYEKL. CDR3 sequence reads: CASSYDWRGEYEQFF. As DNA, the CDR3 is TGCGCCAGCAGCTATGACTGGCGGGGGGAGTATGAGCAGTTCTTC.

This chain connects TRBV6-2 or TRBV6-3 to TRBJ2-3; weak D call: TRBD2 (6 bases). The CDR3 is 12 residues long. The V end was cut by 6 bases, the J end by 4 bases, with 8 bases between. Germline V gene data show CDR1 as MNHEY and CDR2 as SVGEGT. CDR3 nucleotide sequence: TGTGCCAGCAGCGGAGGGGCAGATACGCAGTATTTT. Translated, it gives CASSGGADTQYF.

This clonotype was seen more than once but under ten times. The gene calls are TRBV15 and TRBJ2-7; D is undetermined. Germline V lookup: CDR1 LNHNV, CDR2 YYDKDF (reference sequence). This CDR3 is built from 12 residues. Trimming stripped 6 bases from V and 2 bases from J, with 8 bases between. The CDR3 region is CATRVTAYEQYV. The CDR3 coding sequence is TGTGCCACCAGAGTTACAGCCTACGAGCAGTACGTC.

This clonotype showed up many times. The chain combines TRBV12-3 or TRBV12-4 with TRBJ1-1; the D gene is possibly TRBD1 (6 bases). Trimming took 6 bases from V and 1 from J, leaving 12 bases between them. The CDR3 is 14 residues long. CDR3 sequence: CASRTGHQNTEAFF. For the CDR3, the DNA is TGTGCCAGCAGAACGGGACACCAGAACACTGAAGCTTTCTTT.

The sample holds a few counts of this clonotype. The J gene is TRBJ1-5, the V gene TRBV6-2 or TRBV6-3, with D perhaps matching TRBD1 (6 bases). Per the germline V gene, CDR1 is MNHEY and CDR2 is SVGEGT. The V end was cut by 2 bases, the J end by 5 bases, with 19 bases between. There are 17 residues in the CDR3. CDR3 nucleotides: TGTGCCAGCAGTTACGATCAGACAGGACTTTGGGATCAGCCCCAGCATTTT. Translation gives CASSYDQTGLWDQPQHF.

This clonotype was detected a few times. The chain has TRBV11-2 and TRBJ2-2, with D possibly being TRBD1 (6 bases). This CDR3 region has 16 residues. Trimming pared 5 bases from V and 0 bases from J, leaving 13 bases between. Germline CDR1 and CDR2: SGHAT and FQNNGV. CDR3 residues: CASSDRDTANTGELFF. The CDR3 region has the DNA TGTGCCAGCAGCGACCGGGACACTGCGAACACCGGGGAGCTGTTTTTT.

This chain connects TRBV28 to TRBJ1-1, with D tentatively TRBD1 (5 bases). V dropped 7 bases and J dropped 1 base, with 10 bases sitting between them. The CDR3 length is 13 residues. Germline-derived CDR1 and CDR2 are MDHEN and SYDVKM. CDR3 sequence (DNA): TGTGCCAGCAAGGAGGGGCGGAACACTGAAGCTTTCTTT. This translates into CASKEGRNTEAFF.

In this sample, this clonotype turned up a few times. This chain links TRBV14 with TRBJ2-7, with D hard to call. With 3 bases removed from V and 2 bases from J, the gap between germline ends came to 11 bases. Germline CDR1 reads SGHDN; CDR2 reads FVKESK. The CDR3 totals 14 residues. CDR3 loop: CASSQQLGTYEQYF. CDR3 nucleotides: TGTGCCAGCAGCCAGCAGCTTGGAACCTACGAGCAGTACTTC.

The gene calls are TRBV3-1 and TRBJ1-2; possible D gene TRBD1, 5 bases. The V and J ends lost 3 bases and 8 bases respectively, with 13 bases between them. Germline CDR1 and CDR2: LGHDT and YNNKEL (reference sequence). The CDR3 consists of 13 residues. CDR3 region: CASSQGGVFGYTF. CDR3 DNA: TGTGCCAGCAGCCAGGGGGGAGTGTTCGGCTACACCTTC.

This rearrangement joins TRBV2 to TRBJ2-2; no clear D. The CDR3 extends over 15 amino acids. V was shortened by 6 bases and J by 0 bases, with 11 bases between the two germline ends. Germline values: CDR1 SNHLY, CDR2 FYNNEI. Written as DNA, the CDR3 is TGTGCCAGCAGCGCTATCGGCTCGAACACCGGGGAGCTGTTTTTT. Translation gives CASSAIGSNTGELFF.

This chain connects TRBV27 to TRBJ2-5; 11 bases line up with TRBD1. This CDR3 contains 16 residues. V shed 0 bases, J shed 4 bases, and the junction held 4 bases outside the gene matches. Germline V lookup: CDR1 MNHEY, CDR2 SMNVEV (reference sequence). The DNA for the CDR3 is TGTGCCAGCAGTTTATCCGGGACAGGGGGAGCAGAGACCCAGTACTTC. Amino acids: CASSLSGTGGAETQYF.